A selection of T cell receptor beta chains follows, all from one sample in a study of HIV-infected patients and healthy controls. Each CDR3 protein is one row after TCRdb ran MiXCR on the 5' RACE reads. The profile shows approximately 25,000 distinct CDR3 sequences, about 8.5% of them singletons. Sequencing was carried out using blood. These receptors were collected from an adult in good health. Both conserved end residues are part of each CDR3. The D gene is left open where the match is weak. Size tells how often a clone was seen (once, few, many) or the class of an expanded clone, and some rows leave it out.

>TRBJ1-1|TRBV12-3/TRBV12-4|-|medium-sized
TGTGCCAGCAGTACCCGACTACGGAACACTGAAGCTTTCTTT
CASSTRLRNTEAFF
>TRBJ2-7|TRBV4-3|-|many
TGCGCCAGCAGCCAAGATGCCCAGGGTCGCGAGCAGTACTTC
CASSQDAQGREQYF
>TRBJ2-3|TRBV6-1|-|many
TGTGCCAGCAGTCCGCGGACAGTCTCCGATACGCAGTATTTT
CASSPRTVSDTQYF
>TRBJ2-2|TRBV12-3/TRBV12-4|TRBD2|-
TGTGCCAGCAGGGGGGGGAGCGGGGAGCTGTTTTTT
CASRGGSGELFF
>TRBJ2-4|TRBV25-1|TRBD2|many
TGTGCCAGCAGTCGGGAGCGGGGGGCCAAAAACATTCAGTACTTC
CASSRERGAKNIQYF
>TRBJ2-2|TRBV7-2|-|-
TGTGCCAGCAGCCACTTCTTAGGGGCCGGGGAGCTGTTTTTT
CASSHFLGAGELFF
>TRBJ2-5|TRBV11-2|TRBD2|medium-sized
TGTGCCAGCAGCCGACTAGCGGGGAAGGAGACCCAGTACTTC
CASSRLAGKETQYF
>TRBJ1-5|TRBV4-2|-|many
TGTGCCAGCAGCCTTACGAAGGAAGGGGGTCAGCCCCAGCATTTT
CASSLTKEGGQPQHF
>TRBJ1-1|TRBV2|-|large
TGTGCCAGCAGTGAGGGTTTAGAAGCTTTCTTT
CASSEGLEAFF
>TRBJ2-1|TRBV20-1|-|many
TGCAGTGCTAGTTTCGGGACCTTCAATGAGCAGTTCTTC
CSASFGTFNEQFF
>TRBJ2-2|TRBV10-3|-|many
TGTGCCATCAGTGAACCGGGACGGAACACCGGGGAGCTGTTTTTT
CAISEPGRNTGELFF
>TRBJ2-1|TRBV27|TRBD1|many
TGTGCCAGCAAGACAACCGGGACAGGGATTCCCAATGAGCAGTTCTTC
CASKTTGTGIPNEQFF
>TRBJ1-4|TRBV6-1|-|many
TGTGCCAGCAGTGAAAGGGGCAGGGGAGCAACTAATGAAAAACTGTTTTTT
CASSERGRGATNEKLFF
>TRBJ2-1|TRBV29-1|-|many
TGCAGCGTTGTACAGTTTCGGGAGCAGTTCTTC
CSVVQFREQFF
>TRBJ1-1|TRBV4-1|TRBD1|many
TGCGCCAGCAGCCAAGACAGGGGGCTAAACACTGAAGCTTTCTTT
CASSQDRGLNTEAFF